The 7 T cell receptor beta chains presented below share a single source sample, sequenced in a study of a mutant IDH1 vaccine in newly diagnosed glioma. Time point reported: week 11, during vaccination. Topical imiquimod was applied with each vaccine dose, which held 300 ug of mutant IDH1 20-mer peptide. Method: immunoSEQ multiplex PCR; TCRdb's copy keeps in-frame clones and lacks some. This sample has about 120,000 clones; roughly 88% occur once, and the top ten carry around 0.6%. These TCRs' antigens remain unknown. Sequences were derived from PBMCs, sampled from a glioma patient whose treatment included an IDH1 peptide vaccine. Receptors were obtained from a woman aged 45 to 65 with glioma.

The chain couples TRBV4-1 to TRBJ2-7; D tentatively fits TRBD1 or TRBD2 (5 bases each). The CDR3 contains 14 residues. From germline, CDR1 is MGHRA and CDR2 YSYEKL. Trimming shortened V by 1 base and J by 5 bases, and 12 bases separated the two germline ends. The CDR3 here is CASSQVARGDEQYF. The CDR3 nucleotides read TGCGCCAGCAGCCAAGTGGCCAGAGGGGACGAGCAGTACTTC.

This chain uses TRBV7-9 with TRBJ1-1, with no clear D. Trimming removed 5 bases from V and 11 bases from J, with 12 bases in between. The CDR3 length is 11 residues. From germline, CDR1 is SEHNR and CDR2 FQNEAQ (reference sequence). The CDR3 region has the DNA TGTGCCAGCAGCCCCGGACCCCGGGCTTTCTTT. It specifies CASSPGPRAFF. The whole variable domain, remainder taken from reference TRBV7-9 and TRBJ1-1, is DTGVSQNPRHKITKRGQNVTFRCDPISEHNRLYWYRQTLGQGPEFLTYFQNEAQLEKSRLLSDRFSAERPKGSFSTLEIQRTEQGDSAMYLCASSPGPRAFFGQGTRLTVV.

The chain links TRBV7-9 to TRBJ1-6; D might be TRBD1 (5 bases). The CDR3 extends over 12 amino acids. Germline CDR1 is SEHNR and CDR2 is FQNEAQ (reference sequence). Trimming cost V 4 bases and J 7 bases, with 5 bases left between them. In DNA, the CDR3 is TGTGCCAGCAGCTGGGGGAATTCACCCCTCCACTTT. Protein: CASSWGNSPLHF.

The chain combines TRBV19 with TRBJ2-5, with 10 bases matching TRBD2. The length of the CDR3 is 15 residues. V trimming: 6 bases; J trimming: 4 bases; junction bases outside the gene matches: 8. Germline V gives CDR1 LNHDA, CDR2 SQIVND (reference sequence). CDR3 sequence: CASRFSGRPRETQYF. CDR3 nucleotide sequence: TGTGCCAGTAGATTTAGCGGGAGGCCAAGAGAGACCCAGTACTTC.

This chain links TRBV6-1 with TRBJ2-7; no firm D call. Germline CDR1 reads MNHNS; CDR2 reads SASEGT. The CDR3 has 11 residues. The V and J ends lost 3 bases and 4 bases respectively, with 4 bases between them. CDR3 amino acids: CASSDPYEQYF. The CDR3 region has the DNA TGTGCCAGCAGTGACCCATACGAGCAGTACTTC.

The chain has TRBV5-1 and TRBJ1-1, with a tentative D call TRBD1 (5 bases). The germline gives CDR1 SGHRS, CDR2 YFSETQ. The CDR3 extends over 15 amino acids. Trimming removed 6 bases from V and 1 base from J, with 16 bases in between. The CDR3 DNA reads as TGCGCCAGCACCTCTTCCCCGGGGACGAACACTGAAGCTTTCTTT. It codes for CASTSSPGTNTEAFF.

V is TRBV9 and J is TRBJ1-2; weak D call: TRBD1 (6 bases). Trimming shortened V by 3 bases and J by 4 bases, and 22 bases separated the two germline ends. CDR3 length equals 17 residues. The germline CDR1 and CDR2 sequences are SGDLS and YYNGEE. The CDR3 loop is CASSASKETGRIYGYTF. The CDR3 nucleotides are TGTGCCAGCAGCGCCTCGAAAGAAACAGGGAGGATCTATGGCTACACCTTC.